This entry features one TCR beta chain sequence. The antigen remains undetermined. These data originate in a study of T cells in Graves' hyperthyroidism and ophthalmopathy. At the level of the study: Peripheral blood samples were taken at initial diagnosis, prior to any treatment.

Extraction of PBMCs used under 13 ml of fresh peripheral blood. The CDR3 is 12 amino acids. Per the germline V gene, CDR1 is MNHEY and CDR2 is SMNVEV (reference sequence). Trimming took 8 bases from V and 5 from J, leaving 11 bases between them. Notes on the study in general: Blood held most thyroid clonotypes expanded above 0.001 frequency.

Researchers amplified the TCR beta CDR3 regions from RNA transcripts. The HTBI primer set served for first-round RT-PCR of the TCR CDR3. TCRdb reprocessed the multiplex PCR reads with MiXCR, giving one entry per CDR3 protein. The sample includes about 420,000 distinct CDR3 sequences, roughly 14% of them seen just once. The source is a woman under 30 with Graves' hyperthyroidism. Sequences were obtained from blood. The chain combines TRBV27 with TRBJ2-3; D is unresolved. The CDR3 nucleotides read TGTGCCAGCGGTCCCCGGAGAGATACGCAGTATTTT. Translation gives CASGPRRDTQYF.